Listed below are T cell receptor beta chains from one sample, sequenced in a study of T cells in Graves' hyperthyroidism and ophthalmopathy. One entry per CDR3 protein, called by TCRdb with MiXCR from the multiplex PCR reads. Of about 590,000 distinct CDR3 sequences listed, around 14% are singletons. Material: blood. The receptors here all came from a woman aged 30 to 39 with Graves' hyperthyroidism. Both conserved end residues are part of each CDR3. Each record gives: V gene, CDR3 protein.

TRBV12-3/TRBV12-4 | CASSAQLAGSYNEQFF
TRBV20-1 | CSATTGVQKTQYF
TRBV27 | CASSLDPTGDEQYF
TRBV27 | CASTPGQGSYEQYF
TRBV12-3/TRBV12-4 | CASVGRDYEQYF
TRBV2 | CASRGMNTEAFF
TRBV4-2 | CASSQDADGRENTEAFF
TRBV25-1 | CASSATSHGFRPWIDTEAFF
TRBV20-1 | CSAKTGMGETQYF
TRBV6-1 | CASRPTGVGSYNEQFF
TRBV4-3 | CASSQVGGGSSPLHF
TRBV11-2 | CASSPGTSTETQYF
TRBV5-1 | CASSFRGDYGYTF
TRBV7-3 | CASSSGQGSPQYF
TRBV5-1 | CASRSPGSSYNEQFF
TRBV7-3 | CASSPLPDTEAFF
TRBV12-5 | CASAFSGRNQPQHF
TRBV7-9 | CASSFTGWQETQYF
TRBV6-1 | CASSDPGADYGYTF
TRBV7-2 | CAITPQRGYNEQFF
TRBV5-1 | CASTRSGGQETQYF
TRBV5-1 | CASSMLDRAVTEAFF
TRBV7-2 | CASSQRTGLYNEQFF
TRBV28 | CASSLTRRGVKTQYF
TRBV12-3/TRBV12-4 | CASSFGVGNTIYF
TRBV9 | CASSLRLAGGRGEQFF
TRBV19 | CASSIDRAGALNTEAFF
TRBV6-2/TRBV6-3 | CASSYEPLQPQHF
TRBV3-1 | CASSQDPGRAGNEQFF
TRBV27 | CASSLTGGGSQETQYF
TRBV20-1 | CSAIEGGNQPQHF
TRBV6-6 | CASSYSSRTDAGNTIYF
TRBV5-1 | CASSPRLAGLTGELFF
TRBV12-3/TRBV12-4 | CASSLRAGGITNTQYF
TRBV28 | CASSSTRTGTGELFF
TRBV12-3/TRBV12-4 | CASSFGSGVGNQPQHF
TRBV7-3 | CASSSNGGTGYTF
TRBV5-1 | CASSSDPTGLAGSRGQYF
TRBV5-1 | CASSLTGAGMHEQYF
TRBV9 | CASSAGGGVLNYEQYF
TRBV6-5 | CASSYSSRGGLNTEAFF
TRBV5-6 | CASNYRVIAYEQYF
TRBV6-5 | CASTPAGLGYEQYF
TRBV5-1 | CASSFVGVTEAFF
TRBV12-3/TRBV12-4 | CASSPGQEIRYQETQYF
TRBV4-3 | CASSQGRTGGAPRTEAFF
TRBV29-1 | CSVEGTNTEAFF
TRBV12-3/TRBV12-4 | CASSSRTSGRGYDEQYF
TRBV6-5 | CASSYGQGVSYEQYF